The clone carrying this T cell receptor (beta chain) was observed a few times. What it recognizes is unknown. This record belongs to a study of T-cell memory formation after mild COVID-19. Overall study results and limits: Pre-infection memory harbored some responding clones, suggesting cross-reactive memory joined.

From germline, CDR1 is MNHEY and CDR2 SVGAGI. CDR3 size: 13 residues. Trimming cost V 7 bases and J 1 base, with 10 bases left between them. It was 5'RACE with constant-segment primers that produced the TCR alpha and TCR beta cDNA libraries, which carried sample barcodes and UMIs. TCRdb processed the 5' RACE reads anew with MiXCR; each CDR3 protein has one entry. The sample has under 300,000 distinct CDR3 sequences, about 20% seen once. The rearrangement links TRBV6-5 to TRBJ1-1, with D possibly being TRBD1 (5 bases). The receptor was isolated from a man in his late teens or twenties who had mild COVID-19 (a few samples of this study predate the infection). Cell type and time point are not known. Material for sequencing was PBMCs or a T cell subset sorted from them (not recorded which). The CDR3 reads CASTFGGNTEAFF. The CDR3 DNA reads TGTGCCAGCACCTTCGGGGGGAACACTGAAGCTTTCTTT.